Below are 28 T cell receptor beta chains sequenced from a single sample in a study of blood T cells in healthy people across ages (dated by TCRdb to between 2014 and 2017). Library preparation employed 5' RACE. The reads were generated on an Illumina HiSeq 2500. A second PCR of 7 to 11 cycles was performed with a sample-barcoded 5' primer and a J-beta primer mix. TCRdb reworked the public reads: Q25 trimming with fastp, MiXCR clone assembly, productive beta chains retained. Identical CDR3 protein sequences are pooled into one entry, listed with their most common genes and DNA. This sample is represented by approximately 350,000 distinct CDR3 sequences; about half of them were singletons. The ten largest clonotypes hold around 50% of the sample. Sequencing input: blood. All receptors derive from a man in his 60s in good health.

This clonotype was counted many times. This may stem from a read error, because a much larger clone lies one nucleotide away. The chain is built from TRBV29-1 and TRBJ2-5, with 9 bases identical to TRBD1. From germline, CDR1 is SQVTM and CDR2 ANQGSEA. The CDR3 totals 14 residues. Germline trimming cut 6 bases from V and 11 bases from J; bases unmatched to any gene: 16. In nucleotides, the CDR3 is TGCAGCGTCCCCACAGGGGGCAGCCACAATGAGCAGTACTTC. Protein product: CSVPTGGSHNEQYF.

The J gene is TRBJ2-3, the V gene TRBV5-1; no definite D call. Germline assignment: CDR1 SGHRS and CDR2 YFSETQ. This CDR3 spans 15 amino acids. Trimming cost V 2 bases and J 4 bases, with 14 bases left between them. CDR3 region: CASSFMGSSADTQYF. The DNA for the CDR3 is TGCGCCAGCAGCTTTATGGGATCGTCGGCAGATACGCAGTATTTT.

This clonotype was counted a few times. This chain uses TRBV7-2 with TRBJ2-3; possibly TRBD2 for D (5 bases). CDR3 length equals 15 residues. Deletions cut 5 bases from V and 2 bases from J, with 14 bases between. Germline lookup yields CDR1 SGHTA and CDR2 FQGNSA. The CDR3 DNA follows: TGTGCCAGCAGCCCGGACTGGTCACCCACAGATACGCAGTATTTT. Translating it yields CASSPDWSPTDTQYF.

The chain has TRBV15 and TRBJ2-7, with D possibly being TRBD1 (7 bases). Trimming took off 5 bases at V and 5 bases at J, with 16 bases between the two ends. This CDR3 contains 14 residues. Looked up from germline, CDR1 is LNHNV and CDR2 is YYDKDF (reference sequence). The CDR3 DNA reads TGTGCCACCAGCCTAGACAGGGCGGGAAACGAGCAGTACTTC. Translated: CATSLDRAGNEQYF.

CDR3 DNA: TGTGCCAGCAGCAAAGTCGGCGGGGACAATCAGCCCCAGCATTTT. Its translation is CASSKVGGDNQPQHF. J is TRBJ1-5 and V is TRBV21-1. TRBV21-1 is deemed a pseudogene. This CDR3 spans 15 amino acids.

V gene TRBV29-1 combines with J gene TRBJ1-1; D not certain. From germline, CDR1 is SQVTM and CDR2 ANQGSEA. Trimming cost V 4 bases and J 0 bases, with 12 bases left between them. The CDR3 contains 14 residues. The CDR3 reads CSVVARLMNTEAFF. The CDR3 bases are TGCAGCGTTGTTGCTCGGCTGATGAACACTGAAGCTTTCTTT.

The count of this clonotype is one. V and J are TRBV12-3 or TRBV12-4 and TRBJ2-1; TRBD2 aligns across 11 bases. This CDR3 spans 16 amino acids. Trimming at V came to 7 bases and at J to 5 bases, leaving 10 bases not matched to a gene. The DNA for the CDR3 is TGTGCCAGCACCCGAGTATTGGGACTAGCGGACAATGAGCAGTTCTTC. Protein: CASTRVLGLADNEQFF.

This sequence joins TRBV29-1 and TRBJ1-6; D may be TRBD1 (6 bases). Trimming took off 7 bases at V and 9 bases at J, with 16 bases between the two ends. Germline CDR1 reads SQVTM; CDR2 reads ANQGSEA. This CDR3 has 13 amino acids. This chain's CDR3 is CSATQGQGSPLHF. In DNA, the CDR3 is TGCAGCGCCACCCAGGGGCAAGGTTCACCCCTCCACTTT. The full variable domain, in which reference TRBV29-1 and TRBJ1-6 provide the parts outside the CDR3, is SAVISQKPSRDICQRGTSLTIQCQVDSQVTMMFWYRQQPGQSLTLIATANQGSEATYESGFVIDKFPISRPNLTFSTLTVSNMSPEDSSIYLCSATQGQGSPLHFGNGTRLTVT.

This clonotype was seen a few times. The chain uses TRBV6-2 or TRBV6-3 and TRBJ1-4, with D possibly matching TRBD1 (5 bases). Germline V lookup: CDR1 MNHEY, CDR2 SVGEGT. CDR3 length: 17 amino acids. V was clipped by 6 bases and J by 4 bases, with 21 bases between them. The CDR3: CASSQTGRGKGNEKLFF. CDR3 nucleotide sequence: TGTGCCAGCAGCCAAACCGGAAGGGGAAAGGGTAATGAAAAACTGTTTTTT.

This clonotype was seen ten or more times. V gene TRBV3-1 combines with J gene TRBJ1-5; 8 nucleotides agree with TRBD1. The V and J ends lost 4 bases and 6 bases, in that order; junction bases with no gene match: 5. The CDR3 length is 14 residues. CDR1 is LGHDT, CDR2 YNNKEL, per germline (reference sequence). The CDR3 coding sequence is TGTGCCAGCAGCCCAAGGACAGGGCTTCAGCCCCAGCATTTT. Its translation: CASSPRTGLQPQHF. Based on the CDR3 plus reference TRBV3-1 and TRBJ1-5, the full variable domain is DTAVSQTPKYLVTQMGNDKSIKCEQNLGHDTMYWYKQDSKKFLKIMFSYNNKELIINETVPNRFSPKSPDKAHLNLHINSLELGDSAVYFCASSPRTGLQPQHFGDGTRLSIL.

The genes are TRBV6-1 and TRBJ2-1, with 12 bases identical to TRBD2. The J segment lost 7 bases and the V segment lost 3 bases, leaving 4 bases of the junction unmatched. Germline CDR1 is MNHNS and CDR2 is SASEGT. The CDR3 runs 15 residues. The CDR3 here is CASSDLAGGRNEQFF. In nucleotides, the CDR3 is TGTGCCAGCAGTGACCTAGCGGGGGGGCGAAATGAGCAGTTCTTC.

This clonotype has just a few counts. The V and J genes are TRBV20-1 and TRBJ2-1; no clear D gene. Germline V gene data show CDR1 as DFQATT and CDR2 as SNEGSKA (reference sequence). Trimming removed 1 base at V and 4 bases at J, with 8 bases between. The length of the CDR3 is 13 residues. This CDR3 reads CSARVPGYNEQFF. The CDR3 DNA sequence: TGCAGTGCTAGAGTCCCTGGGTACAATGAGCAGTTCTTC.

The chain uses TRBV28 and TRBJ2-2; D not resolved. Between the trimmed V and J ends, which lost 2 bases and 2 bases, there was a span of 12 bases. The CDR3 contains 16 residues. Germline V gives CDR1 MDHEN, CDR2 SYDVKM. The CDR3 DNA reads TGTGCCAGCAGTTTAGCCCTTGTCGGCAACACCGGGGAGCTGTTTTTT. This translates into CASSLALVGNTGELFF.

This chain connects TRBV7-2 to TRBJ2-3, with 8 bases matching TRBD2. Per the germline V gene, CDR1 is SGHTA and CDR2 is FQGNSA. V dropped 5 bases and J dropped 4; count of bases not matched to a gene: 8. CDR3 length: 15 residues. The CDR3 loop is CASSRKAGLADTQYF. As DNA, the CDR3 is TGTGCCAGCAGCCGTAAAGCGGGACTAGCAGATACGCAGTATTTT.

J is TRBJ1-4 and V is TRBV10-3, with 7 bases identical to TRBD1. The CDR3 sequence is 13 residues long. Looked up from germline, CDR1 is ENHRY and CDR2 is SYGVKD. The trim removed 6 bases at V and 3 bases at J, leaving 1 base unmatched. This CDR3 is CAIRDRPNEKLFF. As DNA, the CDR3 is TGTGCCATCAGGGACAGGCCTAATGAAAAACTGTTTTTT.

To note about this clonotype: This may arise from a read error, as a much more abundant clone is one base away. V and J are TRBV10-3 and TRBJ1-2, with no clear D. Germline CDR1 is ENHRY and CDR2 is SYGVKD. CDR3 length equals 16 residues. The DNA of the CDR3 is TGTGCCAACAGTGATTCCTCGGGCAGAGCTAACTATGGCTACACCTTC. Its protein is CANSDSSGRANYGYTF.

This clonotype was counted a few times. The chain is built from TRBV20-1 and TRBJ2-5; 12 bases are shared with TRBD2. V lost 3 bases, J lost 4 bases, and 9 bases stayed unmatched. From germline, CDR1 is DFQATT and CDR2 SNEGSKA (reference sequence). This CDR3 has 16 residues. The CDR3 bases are TGCAGTGCTAGGGCTAGCGGGAGGGCCTTAAGAGAGACCCAGTACTTC. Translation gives CSARASGRALRETQYF.

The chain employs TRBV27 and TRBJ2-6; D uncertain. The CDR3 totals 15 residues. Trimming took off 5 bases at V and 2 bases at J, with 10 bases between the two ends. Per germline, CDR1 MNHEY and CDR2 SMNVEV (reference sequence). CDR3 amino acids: CASSRTRAGANVLTF. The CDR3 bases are TGTGCCAGCAGTAGGACCAGAGCTGGGGCCAACGTCCTGACTTTC.

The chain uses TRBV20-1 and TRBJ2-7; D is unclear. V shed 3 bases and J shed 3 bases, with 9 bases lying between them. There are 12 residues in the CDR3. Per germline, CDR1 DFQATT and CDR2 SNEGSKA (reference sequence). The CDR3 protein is CSARKRLYEQYF. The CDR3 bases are TGCAGTGCTAGGAAGCGTCTCTACGAGCAGTACTTC.

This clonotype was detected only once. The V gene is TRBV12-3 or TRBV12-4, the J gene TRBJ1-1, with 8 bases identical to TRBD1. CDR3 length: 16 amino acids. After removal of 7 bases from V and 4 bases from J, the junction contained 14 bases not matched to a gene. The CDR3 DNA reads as TGTGCCAGCAAAGTCTTCCTAGGACAGGGCGGCACTGAAGCTTTCTTT. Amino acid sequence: CASKVFLGQGGTEAFF.

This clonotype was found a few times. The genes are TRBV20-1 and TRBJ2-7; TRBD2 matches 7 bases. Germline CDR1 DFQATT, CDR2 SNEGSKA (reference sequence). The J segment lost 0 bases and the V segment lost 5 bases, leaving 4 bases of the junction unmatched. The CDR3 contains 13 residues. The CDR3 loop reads CSAPRGDSYEQYF. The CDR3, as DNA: TGCAGTGCTCCTCGGGGGGACTCCTACGAGCAGTACTTC.

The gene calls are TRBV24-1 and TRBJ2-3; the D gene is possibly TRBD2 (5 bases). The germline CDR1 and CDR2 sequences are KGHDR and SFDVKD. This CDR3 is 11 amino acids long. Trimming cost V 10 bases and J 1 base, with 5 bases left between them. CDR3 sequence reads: CATSGTDTQYF. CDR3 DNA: TGTGCCACTAGCGGCACAGATACGCAGTATTTT.

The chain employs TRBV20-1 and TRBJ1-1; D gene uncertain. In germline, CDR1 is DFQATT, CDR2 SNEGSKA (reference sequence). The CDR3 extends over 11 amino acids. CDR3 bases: TGCAGCGTACACCTAAACACTGAAGCTTTCTTT. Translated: CSVHLNTEAFF.

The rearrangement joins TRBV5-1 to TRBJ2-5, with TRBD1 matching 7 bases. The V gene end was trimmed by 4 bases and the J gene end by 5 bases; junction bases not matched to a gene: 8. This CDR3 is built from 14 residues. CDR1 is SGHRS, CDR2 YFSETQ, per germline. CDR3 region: CASSQTGLRETQYF. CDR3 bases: TGCGCCAGCAGCCAGACAGGGCTGCGGGAGACCCAGTACTTC.

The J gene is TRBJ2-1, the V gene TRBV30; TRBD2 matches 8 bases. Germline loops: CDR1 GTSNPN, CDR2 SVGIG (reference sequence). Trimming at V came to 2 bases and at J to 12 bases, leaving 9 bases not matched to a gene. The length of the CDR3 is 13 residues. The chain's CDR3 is CAWSTRGGLVQFF. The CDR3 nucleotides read TGTGCCTGGAGTACTCGCGGGGGGCTCGTGCAGTTCTTC.

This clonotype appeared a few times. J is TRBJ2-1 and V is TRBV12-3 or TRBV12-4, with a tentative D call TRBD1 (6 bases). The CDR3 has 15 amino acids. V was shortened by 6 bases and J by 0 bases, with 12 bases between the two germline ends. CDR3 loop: CASRGAARSYNEQFF. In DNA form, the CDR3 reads TGTGCCAGCAGGGGGGCGGCCCGCTCCTACAATGAGCAGTTCTTC.

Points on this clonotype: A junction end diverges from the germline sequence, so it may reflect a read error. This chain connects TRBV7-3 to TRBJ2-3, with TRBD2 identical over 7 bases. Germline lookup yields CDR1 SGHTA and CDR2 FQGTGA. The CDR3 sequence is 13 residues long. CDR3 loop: CASGLREGDMQYF. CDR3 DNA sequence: TGTGCCAGCGGCTTAAGGGAGGGCGATATGCAGTATTTT.

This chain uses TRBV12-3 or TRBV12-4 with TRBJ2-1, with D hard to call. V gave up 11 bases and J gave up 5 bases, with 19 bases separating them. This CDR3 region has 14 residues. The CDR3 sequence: CACTYGQVDNEQFF. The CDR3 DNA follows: TGTGCCTGCACCTACGGCCAGGTAGACAATGAGCAGTTCTTC.